These T cell receptor beta chains were read from a single sample in a study of shared clonotypes between healthy human individuals. The data were produced by immunoSEQ multiplex PCR, yet TCRdb's version contains in-frame clones alone and is incomplete. The data contain nearly 2 million clones, less than 95% of them seen just once; the ten biggest clones take up 0.9% to 1.5%. Sequenced sample: naive CD8+ T cells sorted from blood. Every receptor here comes from a young man in good health. Each CDR3 is given with its conserved first and last residue. A D gene is named only where the DNA matches it firmly. Clone size, where shown, is once, few, many, or a class for clones that have expanded.

j_gene | d_gene | v_gene | abundance | CDR3aa | CDR3nt
TRBJ1-2 | NA | TRBV9 | NA | CASSVGTALYGYTF | TGTGCCAGCAGCGTAGGAACCGCCCTCTATGGCTACACCTTC
TRBJ2-3 | TRBD2 | TRBV11-3 | once | CASSLKPGLAGEDTQYF | TGTGCCAGCAGCTTAAAACCGGGACTAGCGGGAGAAGATACGCAGTATTTT
TRBJ1-4 | TRBD1 | TRBV9 | NA | CASSVATGGELFF | TGTGCCAGCAGCGTAGCTACAGGGGGCGAACTGTTTTTT
TRBJ1-1 | NA | TRBV30 | NA | CAWTGVGTEAFF | TGTGCCTGGACAGGGGTTGGGACTGAAGCTTTCTTT
TRBJ2-7 | TRBD1 | TRBV11-2 | once | CASSLTRGTGTSEQYF | TGTGCCAGCAGCTTAACCCGAGGGACAGGGACTTCCGAGCAGTACTTC
TRBJ2-3 | NA | TRBV5-1 | NA | CASSLDVSQAGGFYTQYF | TGCGCCAGCAGCTTGGATGTCTCCCAAGCGGGCGGTTTTTATACGCAGTATTTT
TRBJ2-3 | NA | TRBV29-1 | NA | CSVDTSTDTQYF | TGCAGCGTGGACACTAGCACAGATACGCAGTATTTT
TRBJ1-2 | TRBD1 | TRBV6-6 | NA | CASSSSTGSNYGYTF | TGTGCCAGCAGTTCATCGACAGGGAGTAACTATGGCTACACCTTC
TRBJ2-3 | NA | TRBV21-1 | NA | CASSPPKAASGSFDTQYF | TGTGCCAGCAGCCCACCAAAGGCAGCTAGCGGGAGCTTTGATACGCAGTATTTT
TRBJ2-7 | NA | TRBV5-1 | NA | CASRRQIDYEQYF | TGCGCCAGCAGACGTCAGATCGACTACGAGCAGTACTTC
TRBJ1-1 | TRBD1 | TRBV4-1 | NA | CASSQELGQGLHNTEAFF | TGCGCCAGCAGCCAAGAATTGGGACAGGGTCTTCATAACACTGAAGCTTTCTTT
TRBJ2-1 | TRBD2 | TRBV29-1 | NA | CSVDPSGSYNEQFF | TGCAGCGTTGATCCTAGCGGGAGCTACAATGAGCAGTTCTTC
TRBJ2-5 | NA | TRBV6-1 | NA | CASSVLRGGQETQYF | TGTGCCAGCAGTGTACTCAGGGGGGGCCAAGAGACCCAGTACTTC
TRBJ1-1 | NA | TRBV6-6 | NA | CASSYSLTGGNTEAFF | TGTGCCAGCAGTTACTCCCTGACAGGTGGGAACACTGAAGCTTTCTTT
TRBJ2-7 | NA | TRBV11-1 | NA | CASSLGTAYEQYF | TGTGCCAGCAGCTTAGGCACCGCCTACGAGCAGTACTTC
TRBJ1-2 | NA | TRBV5-1 | NA | CASSLAERASGYGYTF | TGCGCCAGCAGCTTGGCCGAGAGGGCGTCGGGATATGGCTACACCTTC
TRBJ1-4 | NA | TRBV4-1 | NA | CASSQDKGGGLFF | TGCGCCAGCAGCCAAGATAAGGGAGGAGGTCTGTTTTTT
TRBJ2-1 | TRBD2 | TRBV7-7 | NA | CASSSLAGGYNEQFF | TGTGCTAGCAGCTCGCTAGCGGGAGGCTACAATGAGCAGTTCTTC
TRBJ2-7 | TRBD1 | TRBV7-8 | NA | CASSQMDRGLNEQYF | TGTGCCAGCAGCCAAATGGACAGGGGGCTCAACGAGCAGTACTTC
TRBJ2-3 | NA | TRBV2 | NA | CASSVPSEGGTDTQYF | TGTGCCAGCAGCGTTCCTAGCGAGGGAGGCACAGATACGCAGTATTTT
TRBJ1-5 | TRBD1 | TRBV4-3 | NA | CASSQTDRVDQPQHF | TGCGCCAGCAGCCAAACAGACAGGGTGGATCAGCCCCAGCATTTT
TRBJ2-5 | NA | TRBV27 | NA | CASSFTLPGGQETQYF | TGTGCCAGCAGTTTTACCCTTCCCGGCGGGCAAGAGACCCAGTACTTC
TRBJ1-1 | NA | TRBV19 | once | CASSIGPRWNTEAFF | TGTGCCAGTAGTATAGGTCCCCGGTGGAACACTGAAGCTTTCTTT
TRBJ1-3 | NA | TRBV5-6 | NA | CASSLWGGSGNTIYF | TGTGCCAGCAGCTTGTGGGGGGGCTCTGGAAACACCATATATTTT
TRBJ2-7 | NA | TRBV11-2 | NA | CASSFGAGYTRANEQYF | TGTGCCAGCAGCTTCGGGGCAGGGTATACTCGGGCAAACGAGCAGTACTTC
TRBJ2-6 | TRBD1 | TRBV28 | NA | CASSLQGMVGANVLTF | TGTGCCAGCAGTCTACAGGGGATGGTCGGGGCCAACGTCCTGACTTTC
TRBJ2-5 | TRBD1 | TRBV5-4 | once | CASSWDRGQETQYF | TGTGCCAGCAGCTGGGACAGGGGTCAAGAGACCCAGTACTTC
TRBJ1-1 | NA | TRBV27 | NA | CASGALKTEAFF | TGTGCCAGCGGGGCTTTAAAAACTGAAGCTTTCTTT
TRBJ2-7 | TRBD1 | TRBV13 | NA | CASSFRDRGHEQYF | TGTGCCAGCAGCTTCCGGGACAGGGGGCACGAGCAGTACTTC
TRBJ2-7 | TRBD2 | TRBV5-6 | NA | CASSLGGLAEYEQYF | TGTGCCAGCAGCTTGGGTGGACTAGCGGAATACGAGCAGTACTTC
TRBJ1-1 | TRBD1 | TRBV27 | NA | CASRYDRGTEAFF | TGTGCCAGCAGGTACGACAGGGGCACTGAAGCTTTCTTT
TRBJ2-5 | TRBD2 | TRBV27 | once | CASNKLAGGIETQYF | TGTGCCAGCAACAAACTAGCGGGTGGGATCGAGACCCAGTACTTC
TRBJ2-1 | NA | TRBV5-4 | NA | CASTKGSYNEQFF | TGTGCCAGCACGAAGGGGTCCTACAATGAGCAGTTCTTC
TRBJ1-6 | TRBD1 | TRBV28 | NA | CASTHDRGPSPLHF | TGTGCCAGCACCCACGACAGGGGGCCTTCACCCCTCCACTTT
TRBJ2-5 | TRBD2 | TRBV6-5 | NA | CASSPTLARQETQYF | TGTGCCAGCAGTCCCACACTAGCGCGTCAAGAGACCCAGTACTTC
TRBJ2-1 | NA | TRBV13 | NA | CASSFRGGSYNEQFF | TGTGCCAGCAGCTTTAGAGGGGGCTCCTACAATGAGCAGTTCTTC
TRBJ1-1 | NA | TRBV28 | NA | CASSLERGMNTEAFF | TGTGCCAGCAGCCTGGAGAGGGGAATGAACACTGAAGCTTTCTTT
TRBJ2-5 | NA | TRBV7-9 | NA | CASSLREETQYF | TGTGCCAGCAGCTTACGAGAAGAGACCCAGTACTTC
TRBJ1-5 | NA | TRBV19 | once | CASSSGPYSNQPQHF | TGTGCCAGTAGTTCGGGACCGTATAGCAATCAGCCCCAGCATTTT
TRBJ2-7 | NA | TRBV7-9 | NA | CASSLVGQGLSSYEQYF | TGTGCCAGCAGCTTAGTCGGGCAGGGCCTTTCCTCCTACGAGCAGTACTTC
TRBJ1-1 | NA | TRBV5-3 | NA | CARSRGAVDTEAFF | TGTGCCAGAAGCCGGGGTGCGGTCGACACTGAAGCTTTCTTT
TRBJ1-5 | NA | TRBV7-8 | once | CASSSRFITADLYSNQPQHF | TGTGCCAGCAGCTCCCGGTTTATTACTGCTGACTTATATAGCAATCAGCCCCAGCATTTT
TRBJ2-3 | NA | TRBV5-1 | NA | CASSGGLSSTDTQYF | TGCGCCAGCAGCGGGGGGTTGTCTAGCACAGATACGCAGTATTTT
TRBJ2-7 | NA | TRBV2 | once | CASSGPTEVNYEQYF | TGTGCCAGCAGCGGGCCGACTGAAGTAAATTACGAGCAGTACTTC
TRBJ2-5 | NA | TRBV5-1 | NA | CASRGQHSSETQYF | TGCGCCAGCAGAGGACAGCACAGTTCAGAGACCCAGTACTTC
TRBJ2-7 | NA | TRBV6-1 | NA | CASLLDSYEQYF | TGTGCCAGCCTCCTGGACAGCTACGAGCAGTACTTC
TRBJ2-1 | NA | TRBV9 | NA | CASSVSGEQFF | TGTGCCAGCAGCGTATCGGGTGAGCAGTTCTTC
TRBJ1-1 | TRBD1 | TRBV27 | NA | CASSSGQLRNTEAFF | TGTGCCAGCAGTTCGGGACAGCTAAGGAACACTGAAGCTTTCTTT
TRBJ1-1 | NA | TRBV29-1 | NA | CSVDGTSLEAFF | TGCAGCGTTGACGGGACCAGTCTTGAAGCTTTCTTT
TRBJ1-1 | TRBD1 | TRBV7-9 | NA | CASSEGDRVDTEAFF | TGTGCCAGCAGCGAAGGGGACAGGGTGGACACTGAAGCTTTCTTT
TRBJ1-1 | TRBD1 | TRBV6-6 | once | CASSSLDRAGTEAFF | TGTGCCAGCAGTTCTTTGGACAGGGCAGGCACTGAAGCTTTCTTT
TRBJ2-3 | TRBD1 | TRBV27 | NA | CASSTTGISTDTQYF | TGTGCCAGCAGTACGACAGGGATAAGCACAGATACGCAGTATTTT
TRBJ2-7 | NA | TRBV2 | NA | CASSVTASYEQYF | TGTGCCAGCAGTGTGACAGCTTCCTACGAGCAGTACTTC
TRBJ2-1 | NA | TRBV7-2 | NA | CASSLSKGWEQFF | TGTGCCAGCAGCTTGAGTAAGGGCTGGGAGCAGTTCTTC
TRBJ1-6 | TRBD1 | TRBV5-8 | NA | CASSSTGGNSPLHF | TGTGCCAGCAGCTCCACAGGGGGCAATTCACCCCTCCACTTT
TRBJ2-7 | NA | TRBV29-1 | NA | CSVEDGGTRSSYEQYF | TGCAGCGTTGAAGATGGTGGGACCAGGAGCTCCTACGAGCAGTACTTC
TRBJ1-1 | NA | TRBV4-1 | NA | CASSLQWNTEAFF | TGCGCCAGCAGCCTTCAATGGAACACTGAAGCTTTCTTT
TRBJ2-2 | TRBD2 | TRBV28 | NA | CASSLSGGTGELFF | TGTGCCAGCAGTTTATCGGGGGGCACCGGGGAGCTGTTTTTT